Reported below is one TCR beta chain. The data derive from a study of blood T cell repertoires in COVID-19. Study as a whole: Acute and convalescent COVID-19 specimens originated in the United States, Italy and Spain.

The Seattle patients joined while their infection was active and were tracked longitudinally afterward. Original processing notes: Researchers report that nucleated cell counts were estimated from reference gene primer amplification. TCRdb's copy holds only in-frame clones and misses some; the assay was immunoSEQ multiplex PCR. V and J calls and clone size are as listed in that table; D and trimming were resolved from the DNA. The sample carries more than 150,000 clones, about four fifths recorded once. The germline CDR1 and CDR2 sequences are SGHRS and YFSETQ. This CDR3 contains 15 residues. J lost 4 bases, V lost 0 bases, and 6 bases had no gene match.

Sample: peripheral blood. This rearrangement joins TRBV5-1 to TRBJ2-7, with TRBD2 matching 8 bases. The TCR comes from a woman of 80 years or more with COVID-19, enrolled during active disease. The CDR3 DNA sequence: TGCGCCAGCAGCTTGGTAGCGGGAAATCGGTACGAGCAGTACTTC. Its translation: CASSLVAGNRYEQYF.